Listed below are T cell receptor beta chains from one sample, sequenced in a study of pediatric ulcerative colitis. Method: immunoSEQ multiplex PCR; TCRdb's copy keeps in-frame clones and lacks some. In the table there are 35,000 to 45,000 clones, over 70% of which are singletons. The sample comprised gut tissue. Receptor source: a boy younger than 18 with severe ulcerative colitis. CDR3s include the opening cysteine and the closing phenylalanine or tryptophan. Fields, in order: D gene, J gene, clone size, V gene, CDR3 DNA, CDR3 protein. D genes are given only for firm matches. Part of the rows lack a size; the others show once, few, many or a class for expanded clones.

>TRBD2|TRBJ2-3|once|TRBV10-3
TGTGCCATTAGCGGGGGGGCGACAGATACGCAGTATTTT
CAISGGATDTQYF
>.|TRBJ2-6|once|TRBV5-1
TGCGCCAGCGGCAAGCCGGTCTCTGGGGCCAACGTCCTGACTTTC
CASGKPVSGANVLTF
>.|TRBJ2-7|.|TRBV28
TGTGCCAGCAGGGGACCCTTGGAGCAGTACTTC
CASRGPLEQYF
>TRBD1|TRBJ1-1|.|TRBV30
TGTGCCTGGGAAGCAGGGGGATATGAAGCTTTCTTT
CAWEAGGYEAFF
>.|TRBJ1-5|.|TRBV9
TGTGCCAGCAGCGTAGATGGCAATCAGCCCCAGCATTTT
CASSVDGNQPQHF
>.|TRBJ1-1|.|TRBV9
TGTGCCAGCAGCCTTACCGGGACGGTGAACACTGAAGCTTTCTTT
CASSLTGTVNTEAFF
>TRBD1|TRBJ1-6|few|TRBV11-2
TGTGCCAGCAGCTTAGGGCGGATCCAGGGGGCATCACCCCTCCACTTT
CASSLGRIQGASPLHF
>TRBD1|TRBJ1-1|.|TRBV5-4
TGTGCCAGCAGCCGGACAGGGAGCATGAACACTGAAGCTTTCTTT
CASSRTGSMNTEAFF
>TRBD1|TRBJ2-5|once|TRBV15
TGTGCCACCACCGGGACAGGGGGCCGCCTGGAGACCCAGTACTTC
CATTGTGGRLETQYF
>.|TRBJ2-2|.|TRBV5-1
TGCGCCAGCAGCTTGGTTTCTGGGGACACCGGGGAGCTGTTTTTT
CASSLVSGDTGELFF
>.|TRBJ1-2|.|TRBV7-6
TGTGCCAGCAGCGAAGGGAACTCTAACTATGGCTACACCTTC
CASSEGNSNYGYTF
>.|TRBJ2-6|.|TRBV10-3
TGTGCCATCACCCCGTGTCAGGGGAGTTACTCTGGGGCCAACGTCCTGACTTTC
CAITPCQGSYSGANVLTF
>.|TRBJ2-5|.|TRBV9
TGTGCCAGCAGCACCCCAGGGGTTTGGCAAGAGACCCAGTACTTC
CASSTPGVWQETQYF
>TRBD2|TRBJ2-7|.|TRBV13
TGTGCCAGCAGCTTAGGAACTGGGACTAGTGTTTCGGTGCAGTACTTC
CASSLGTGTSVSVQYF
>.|TRBJ2-5|.|TRBV20-1
TGCAGTGCTAGTCCGGAGGGGACCCAGTACTTC
CSASPEGTQYF
>TRBD1|TRBJ1-1|.|TRBV29-1
TGCAGCGGTGTGGACAGGGGTCACACTGAAGCTTTCTTT
CSGVDRGHTEAFF
>.|TRBJ1-5|.|TRBV19
TGTGCCAGTAGTATGGCAGGGTACCAGCCCCAGCATTTT
CASSMAGYQPQHF
>.|TRBJ2-1|.|TRBV5-1
TGCGCCAGCAGCTCGACTAGTGGGGGGCCGTATGAGCAGTTCTTC
CASSSTSGGPYEQFF
>.|TRBJ2-1|.|TRBV15
TGTGCCACCACGGACGGGATGAGCGATGAGCAGTTCTTC
CATTDGMSDEQFF
>.|TRBJ2-1|.|TRBV19
TGTGCCAGTAGTATTGGGTCCTACAATGAGCAGTTCTTC
CASSIGSYNEQFF
>.|TRBJ1-3|once|TRBV9
TGTGCCAGCAGCGGATACAGGAATCTCAGCACTGGAAACACCATATATTTT
CASSGYRNLSTGNTIYF
>.|TRBJ1-5|few|TRBV10-3
TGTGCCACACAGGGTTTCGGTTATAATCAGCCCCAGCATTTT
CATQGFGYNQPQHF
>TRBD2|TRBJ2-1|.|TRBV28
TGTGCCAGCAGCCCCTCGGGGGAGGGCAATGAGCAGTTCTTC
CASSPSGEGNEQFF
>TRBD1|TRBJ1-2|.|TRBV29-1
TGCAGCGTTCTATCCCGTCACCCCGACAGGGGGTATGACTATGGCTACACCTTC
CSVLSRHPDRGYDYGYTF
>.|TRBJ1-5|.|TRBV4-1
TGCGCCAGCAGCCAAGACAGGTTAAGGTCCCAGCATTTT
CASSQDRLRSQHF
>TRBD1|TRBJ1-2|.|TRBV10-3
TGTGCCAGTAGAACAGGGGCTTACGATGGCTACACCTTC
CASRTGAYDGYTF
>TRBD2|TRBJ2-5|.|TRBV2
TGTGCCAGCAAGGGGATAGCGGGGGAGACCCAGTACTTC
CASKGIAGETQYF
>.|TRBJ1-3|.|TRBV18
TGTGCCAGCTCACGGCCGATCGGGAATTTCTTTGGAAACACCATATATTTT
CASSRPIGNFFGNTIYF
>.|TRBJ1-2|few|TRBV10-2
TGCGCCAGCAGTGATTCAGGGGTCTATGGCTACACCTTC
CASSDSGVYGYTF
>TRBD2|TRBJ2-3|.|TRBV6-5
TGTGCCAGCAGTTACTCGAACGGCGGGGGGAAAGATACGCAGTATTTT
CASSYSNGGGKDTQYF
>.|TRBJ1-1|.|TRBV6-1
TGTGCCAGCAGGGGGAACACTGAAGCTTTCTTT
CASRGNTEAFF
>.|TRBJ2-3|.|TRBV10-3
TGTGCCATCAGTGAAGGAACTACCACAGATACGCAGTATTTT
CAISEGTTTDTQYF
>TRBD1|TRBJ2-6|.|TRBV9
TGTGCCAGCAGCAATGCCGGGACAGGGGTCTCTGGGGCCAACGTCCTGACTTTC
CASSNAGTGVSGANVLTF
>TRBD2|TRBJ2-7|.|TRBV6-1
TGTGCCAGCAGCGTTAGCGGGGGCTCTTCCTACGAGCAGTACTTC
CASSVSGGSSYEQYF
>.|TRBJ1-2|once|TRBV7-8
TGTGCCAGCAGTGGGACCGTGAGTGACTATGGCTACACCTTC
CASSGTVSDYGYTF
>.|TRBJ1-5|.|TRBV2
TGTGCCAGCAGTCAATTTGGGCTTGGGGGCAATCAGCCCCAGCATTTT
CASSQFGLGGNQPQHF
>.|TRBJ1-3|.|TRBV10-3
TGTGCCATCAGTGAGATCGTCAGGCTGAGTGTTTCGGGAAACACCATATATTTT
CAISEIVRLSVSGNTIYF
>TRBD1|TRBJ1-2|.|TRBV7-2
TGTGCCAGCAGATCGGGACAGGCGGTCTATGGCTACACCTTC
CASRSGQAVYGYTF
>.|TRBJ2-2|few|TRBV13
TGTGCCAGCAGCCGGAACAGGGCTGGCACCGGGGAGCTGTTTTTT
CASSRNRAGTGELFF
>TRBD1|TRBJ1-6|few|TRBV6-5
TGTGCCAGTGCAGGACAGGGCCCTAATTCACCCCTCCACTTT
CASAGQGPNSPLHF
>.|TRBJ2-6|medium-sized|TRBV4-1
TGCGCCAGCAGCCAAGTTTATGGGGCCAACGTCCTGACTTTC
CASSQVYGANVLTF
>.|TRBJ2-3|.|TRBV4-1
TGCGCCAGCAGCCAAGTGCAGGGGCTCACAGATACGCAGTATTTT
CASSQVQGLTDTQYF
>.|TRBJ1-5|.|TRBV15
TGTGCCACCAGCAGAGCTTTGGGGGGTTTAGGGGATCAGCCCCAGCATTTT
CATSRALGGLGDQPQHF
>.|TRBJ2-2|few|TRBV18
TGTGCCAGCTCACCTCGTCTATGGGAGCTGTTTTTT
CASSPRLWELFF
>TRBD1|TRBJ1-5|.|TRBV18
TGTGCCAGCTCACCCGGGACAGGGAGCAATCAGCCCCAGCATTTT
CASSPGTGSNQPQHF
>TRBD1|TRBJ2-7|.|TRBV7-8
TGTGCCAGCAGCACGGACAGGAATCTCTACGAGCAGTACTTC
CASSTDRNLYEQYF
>.|TRBJ1-5|few|TRBV7-3
TGTGCCAGCAGCTTAACAGGGGGACATCAGCCCCAGCATTTT
CASSLTGGHQPQHF
>.|TRBJ2-3|.|TRBV30
TGTGCCTGGGACTCGGCGCTTGACTGGGATACGCAGTATTTT
CAWDSALDWDTQYF
>.|TRBJ2-7|.|TRBV27
TGTGCCAGCAGTCCCCAGCGGTCGGCAGGGGCCGAGCAGTACTTC
CASSPQRSAGAEQYF
>TRBD1|TRBJ2-1|.|TRBV25-1
TGTGCCAGCAGTGAATATAAACAGGGGGCAAATGAGCAGTTCTTC
CASSEYKQGANEQFF
>TRBD2|TRBJ2-5|few|TRBV5-1
TGCGCCAGCAGCTTAGAGCGGGGGGTAGAGACCCAGTACTTC
CASSLERGVETQYF
>.|TRBJ2-5|.|TRBV5-6
TGTGCCAGCAGCTTGATAGGGATCCAAGAGACCCAGTACTTC
CASSLIGIQETQYF
>TRBD2|TRBJ2-1|once|TRBV9
TGTGCCAGCAGCGCGGGAGAGGGAGGGAACTACAATGAGCAGTTCTTC
CASSAGEGGNYNEQFF
>.|TRBJ1-6|.|TRBV30
TGTGCCTGCAGGGACACGGTTAATTCACCCCTCCACTTT
CACRDTVNSPLHF
>TRBD1|TRBJ1-5|.|TRBV2
TGTGCCAGCAGTGGGGACAGAAATAGCAATCAGCCCCAGCATTTT
CASSGDRNSNQPQHF
>.|TRBJ1-6|.|TRBV30
TGTGCCTGGAGTAGGGAGTTCTATAATTCACCCCTCCACTTT
CAWSREFYNSPLHF